What follows describes a single T cell receptor (beta chain). The target antigen is unknown. The authors isolated at least 6.5 million PBMCs per sample. Next came a second PCR, run for roughly 6 to 11 cycles, which used a sample-barcoded 5' primer along with a J-beta primer mix. Each of the samples gave a minimum of 2.5 million paired-end reads that contained CDR3. TCRdb processed the 5' RACE reads anew with MiXCR; each CDR3 protein has one entry. Among about 1.8 million distinct CDR3 sequences listed, roughly 49% were seen once. Germline-derived CDR1 and CDR2 are MNHEY and SVGEGT. The length of the CDR3 is 16 residues. Germline trimming cut 0 bases from V and 4 bases from J; bases unmatched to any gene: 7. The source of the sample is a study of blood T cells in healthy people across ages. Findings and caveats of the study: Roughly linear age-related decline in beta diversity appeared, significant by age around 36. Researchers report that TCR beta diversity correlated strongly with naive T cell percentage.

The receptor was isolated from a woman between 40 and 55 years old in good health. The J gene is TRBJ2-7, the V gene TRBV6-2 or TRBV6-3, with TRBD1 matching over 9 bases. Sequenced sample: blood. The CDR3 DNA reads as TGTGCCAGCAGTTACTCCGGGACAGGGATCTATTACGAGCAGTACTTC. Protein sequence: CASSYSGTGIYYEQYF.